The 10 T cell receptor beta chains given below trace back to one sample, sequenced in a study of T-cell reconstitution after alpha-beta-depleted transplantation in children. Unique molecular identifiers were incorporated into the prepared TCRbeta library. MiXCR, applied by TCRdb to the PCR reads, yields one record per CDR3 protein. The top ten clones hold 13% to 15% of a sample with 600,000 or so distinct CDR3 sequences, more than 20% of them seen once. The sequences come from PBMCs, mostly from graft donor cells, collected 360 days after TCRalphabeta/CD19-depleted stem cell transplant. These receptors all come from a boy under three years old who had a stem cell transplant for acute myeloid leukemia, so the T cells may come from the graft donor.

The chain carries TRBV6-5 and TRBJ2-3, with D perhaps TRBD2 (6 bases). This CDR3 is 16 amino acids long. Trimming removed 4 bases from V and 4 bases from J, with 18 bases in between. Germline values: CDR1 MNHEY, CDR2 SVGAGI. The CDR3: CASSLLEGGFPDTQYF. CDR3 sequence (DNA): TGTGCCAGCAGTTTACTCGAGGGAGGTTTCCCAGATACGCAGTATTTT.

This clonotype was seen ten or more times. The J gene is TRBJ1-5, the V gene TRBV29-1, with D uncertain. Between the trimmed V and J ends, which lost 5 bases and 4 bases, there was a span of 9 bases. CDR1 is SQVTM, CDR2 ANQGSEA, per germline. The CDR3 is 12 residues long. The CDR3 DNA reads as TGCAGCGTTTCAGACATAAATCAGCCCCAGCATTTT. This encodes CSVSDINQPQHF. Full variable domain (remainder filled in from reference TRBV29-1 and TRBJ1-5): SAVISQKPSRDICQRGTSLTIQCQVDSQVTMMFWYRQQPGQSLTLIATANQGSEATYESGFVIDKFPISRPNLTFSTLTVSNMSPEDSSIYLCSVSDINQPQHFGDGTRLSIL.

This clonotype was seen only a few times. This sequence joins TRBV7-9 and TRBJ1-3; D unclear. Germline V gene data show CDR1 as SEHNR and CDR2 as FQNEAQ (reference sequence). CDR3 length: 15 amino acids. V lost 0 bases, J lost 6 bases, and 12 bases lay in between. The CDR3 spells CASSLASSPVNTIYF. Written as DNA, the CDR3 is TGTGCCAGCAGCTTAGCCTCCTCTCCGGTAAACACCATATATTTT. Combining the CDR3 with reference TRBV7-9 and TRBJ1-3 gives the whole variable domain DTGVSQNPRHKITKRGQNVTFRCDPISEHNRLYWYRQTLGQGPEFLTYFQNEAQLEKSRLLSDRFSAERPKGSFSTLEIQRTEQGDSAMYLCASSLASSPVNTIYFGEGSWLTVV.

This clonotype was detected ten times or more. The CDR3 protein is CASSTAGQGGGYEQYV. The DNA for the CDR3 is TGTGCCAGCAGCACGGCGGGACAGGGAGGAGGCTACGAGCAGTACGTC. J is TRBJ2-7 and V is TRBV7-9, with 9 bases fitting TRBD1. The germline CDR1 and CDR2 sequences are SEHNR and FQNEAQ (reference sequence). The CDR3 extends over 16 amino acids. Losses at the gene ends were 5 bases for V and 3 bases for J; bases not matched to a gene: 11.

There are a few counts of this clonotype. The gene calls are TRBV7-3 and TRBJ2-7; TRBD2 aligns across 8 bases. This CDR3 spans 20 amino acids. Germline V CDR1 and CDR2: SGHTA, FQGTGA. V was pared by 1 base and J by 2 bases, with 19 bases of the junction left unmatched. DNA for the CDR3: TGTGCCAGCAGCTTAAGGCCCCGAGCCCTCGGAGCGGGGGTAACCTACGAGCAGTACTTC. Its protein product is CASSLRPRALGAGVTYEQYF.

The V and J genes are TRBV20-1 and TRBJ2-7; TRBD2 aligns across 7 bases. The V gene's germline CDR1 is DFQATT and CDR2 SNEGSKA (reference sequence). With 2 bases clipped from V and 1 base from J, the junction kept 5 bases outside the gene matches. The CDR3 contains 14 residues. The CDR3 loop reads CSARPSGASYEQYV. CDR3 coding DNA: TGCAGTGCTAGACCGAGCGGGGCTTCCTACGAGCAGTACGTC.

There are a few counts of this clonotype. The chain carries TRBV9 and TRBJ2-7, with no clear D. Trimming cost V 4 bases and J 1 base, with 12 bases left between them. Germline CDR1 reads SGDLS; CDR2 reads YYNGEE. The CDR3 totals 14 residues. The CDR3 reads CASSPAGVSYEQYF. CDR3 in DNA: TGTGCCAGCAGCCCCGCCGGAGTGTCCTACGAGCAGTACTTC. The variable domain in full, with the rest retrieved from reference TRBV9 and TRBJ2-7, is DSGVTQTPKHLITATGQRVTLRCSPRSGDLSVYWYQQSLDQGLQFLIQYYNGEERAKGNILERFSAQQFPDLHSELNLSSLELGDSALYFCASSPAGVSYEQYFGPGTRLTVT.

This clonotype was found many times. For the CDR3, the DNA is TGTGCCAGCAGCAAAAAAACGAGGGGCCCCTCCTACGAGCAGTACTTC. Translated: CASSKKTRGPSYEQYF. The chain links TRBV21-1 to TRBJ2-7; TRBD2 was called by the table and not checked on the DNA. TRBV21-1 is given as a pseudogene. CDR3 length: 16 amino acids.

The CDR3 region has the DNA TGTGCCAGCAGCTTACGGCCAAGTCAAGATACGCAGTATTTT. Translation gives CASSLRPSQDTQYF. The chain uses TRBV7-2 and TRBJ2-3, with no clear D. V lost 2 bases to trimming and J lost 5 bases, with 11 bases between them. The CDR3 spans 14 residues. CDR1 SGHTA and CDR2 FQGNSA come from the germline V gene.

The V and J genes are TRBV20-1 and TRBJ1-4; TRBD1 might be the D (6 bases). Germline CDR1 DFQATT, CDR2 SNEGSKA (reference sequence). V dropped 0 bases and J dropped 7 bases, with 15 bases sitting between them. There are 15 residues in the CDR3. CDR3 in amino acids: CSARDLGTLGEKLFF. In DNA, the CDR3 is TGCAGTGCTAGAGATCTTGGGACACTGGGTGAAAAACTGTTTTTT.